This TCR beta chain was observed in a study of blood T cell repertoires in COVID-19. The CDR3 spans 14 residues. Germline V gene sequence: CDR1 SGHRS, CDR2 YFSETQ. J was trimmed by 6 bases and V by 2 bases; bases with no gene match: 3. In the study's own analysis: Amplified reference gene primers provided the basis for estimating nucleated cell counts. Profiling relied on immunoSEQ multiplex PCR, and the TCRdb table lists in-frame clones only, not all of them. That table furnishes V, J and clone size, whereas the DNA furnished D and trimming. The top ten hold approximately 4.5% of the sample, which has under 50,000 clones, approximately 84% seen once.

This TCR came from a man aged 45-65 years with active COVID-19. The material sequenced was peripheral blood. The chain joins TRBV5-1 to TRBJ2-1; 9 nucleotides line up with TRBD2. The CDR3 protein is CASSLGGGANEQFF. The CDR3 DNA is TGCGCCAGCAGCTTAGGCGGGGGGGCCAATGAGCAGTTCTTC.